The 6 T cell receptor beta chains below were found in one sample sequenced in a study of T-cell memory formation after mild COVID-19 (dated by TCRdb to about 2021). Library preparation was by 5' RACE. Sequencing was carried out with an Illumina NovaSeq 6000. The public reads were run again by TCRdb, first through fastp at Q25 and then through MiXCR, and only productive beta chains were kept. CDR3 protein duplicates are merged, each entry listing the most common genes and DNA. Across this sample there are 250,000 to 300,000 distinct CDR3 sequences, with about 17% seen only once. The ten biggest clones cover 22% of the sample. Sequencing was done on a sample of PBMCs or a T cell subset sorted from them (not recorded which). The receptors were sampled from a man aged 18 to 30 who had mild COVID-19 (a few samples of this study predate the infection). The sample titles of this study are shuffled in the database, so cell type and time point are left out; the donor was told from shared clones.

This clonotype was picked up a small number of times. Written as DNA, the CDR3 is TGTGCCAGCAGCTTGGAGGTGGACAACTCCATTCAGTACTTC. Protein sequence: CASSLEVDNSIQYF. The chain carries TRBV5-5 and TRBJ2-4; the D gene is possibly TRBD1 (5 bases). V lost 0 bases and J 9 bases, leaving 13 bases between the germline ends. The CDR3 loop spans 14 amino acids. Germline V lookup: CDR1 SGHKS, CDR2 YYEKEE (reference sequence).

This clonotype has just a few counts. The J gene is TRBJ2-3, the V gene TRBV9; 9 nucleotides align to TRBD2. The CDR3 sequence is 16 residues long. Germline-derived CDR1 and CDR2 are SGDLS and YYNGEE. V gave up 4 bases and J gave up 3 bases; unmatched junction bases: 9. CDR3 nucleotide sequence: TGTGCCAGCAGCTCGCGGGGGGGACCGCATACAGATACGCAGTATTTT. It is translated as CASSSRGGPHTDTQYF.

The chain has TRBV6-2 or TRBV6-3 and TRBJ2-7; 10 bases are a match to TRBD1. J was trimmed by 5 bases and V by 7 bases; bases with no gene match: 14. Germline V lookup: CDR1 MNHEY, CDR2 SVGEGT. The CDR3 totals 16 residues. This CDR3 is CASTFTPGTGVHEQYF. The CDR3 nucleotides read TGTGCCAGCACTTTTACCCCCGGGACAGGGGTGCACGAGCAGTACTTC.

The rearrangement links TRBV7-9 to TRBJ1-4, with unresolved D. The V and J ends lost 7 bases and 0 bases respectively, with 9 bases between them. The CDR3 loop spans 14 amino acids. CDR1 is SEHNR, CDR2 FQNEAQ, per germline (reference sequence). The CDR3 spells CASKRTATNEKLFF. For the CDR3, the DNA is TGTGCCAGCAAACGGACTGCAACTAATGAAAAACTGTTTTTT.

The CDR3 DNA is TGTGCCAGCAGCCAAACAGAGAGCACAGATACGCAGTATTTT. It specifies CASSQTESTDTQYF. The chain joins TRBV7-9 to TRBJ2-3; no definite D call. The CDR3 is 14 amino acids. With 5 bases removed from V and 0 bases from J, the gap between germline ends came to 9 bases. Germline V lookup: CDR1 SEHNR, CDR2 FQNEAQ (reference sequence).

There are a few counts of this clonotype. This chain links TRBV20-1 with TRBJ1-6; tentative D call: TRBD1 (5 bases). Looked up from germline, CDR1 is DFQATT and CDR2 is SNEGSKA (reference sequence). V lost 1 base to trimming and J lost 4 bases, with 20 bases between them. This CDR3 contains 18 residues. DNA of the CDR3: TGCAGTGCTAGAGGGGGCGGATCGGGGATGGGGTATAATTCACCCCTCCACTTT. It yields the protein CSARGGGSGMGYNSPLHF.